One and the same sample provided the 32 T cell receptor beta chains below, sequenced in a study of OX40 agonist ivuxolimab in advanced cancers. TCRdb's copy holds only in-frame clones and misses some; the assay was immunoSEQ multiplex PCR. The table has fewer than 85,000 clones, 86% seen once. Material: CD4+ or CD8+ T cells sorted from blood, obtained in a trial of the OX40 agonist ivuxolimab. Every receptor here comes from an adult with an advanced solid tumor such as melanoma, head and neck, liver or kidney cancer.

Worth noting for this clone: The same CDR3 can be traced to other DNA sequences in this sample. The V gene is TRBV6-1, the J gene TRBJ2-5; D may match TRBD1 or TRBD2 (6 bases each). Per germline, CDR1 MNHNS and CDR2 SASEGT. Between the trimmed V and J ends, which lost 1 base and 2 bases, there was a span of 11 bases. The CDR3 is made up of 15 amino acids. The CDR3 DNA sequence: TGTGCCAGCAGTGAAGGCACAGGGAGGCAAGAGACCCAGTACTTC. Translating gives CASSEGTGRQETQYF.

The chain has TRBV30 and TRBJ2-3, with TRBD2 matching over 10 bases. The J segment lost 4 bases and the V segment lost 8 bases, leaving 15 bases of the junction unmatched. There are 16 residues in the CDR3. The V gene's germline CDR1 is GTSNPN and CDR2 SVGIG (reference sequence). The chain's CDR3 is CALKRPGLAMADTQYF. The CDR3 DNA sequence: TGTGCCCTGAAGCGTCCGGGACTAGCGATGGCAGATACGCAGTATTTT.

The chain links TRBV7-7 to TRBJ2-1, with D perhaps TRBD2 (6 bases). The CDR3 is 14 residues long. V lost 1 base and J lost 8, with 12 bases in between. Germline-derived CDR1 and CDR2 are SSHAT and FNYEAQ (reference sequence). CDR3 nucleotide sequence: TGTGCCAGCAGCTTAGAACGGGGGAGTTATGAGCAGTTCTTC. Encoded protein: CASSLERGSYEQFF.

The chain uses TRBV5-1 and TRBJ1-2; D might be TRBD1 (5 bases). Germline CDR1 is SGHRS and CDR2 is YFSETQ. The CDR3 extends over 15 amino acids. Trimming removed 0 bases from V and 5 bases from J, with 14 bases in between. The CDR3 nucleotides are TGCGCCAGCAGCTTGGTCTCGGGGGGAGAGTATGGCTACACCTTC. It yields the protein CASSLVSGGEYGYTF.

The CDR3 region has the DNA TGTGCCTCCTCAAGCAACCGCGTGAACACTGAAGCTTTCTTT. It specifies CASSSNRVNTEAFF. The chain couples TRBV19 to TRBJ1-1; D ambiguous. Deletions cut 11 bases from V and 0 bases from J, with 16 bases between. The CDR3 sequence is 14 residues long. Germline CDR1 LNHDA, CDR2 SQIVND (reference sequence).

This chain links TRBV19 with TRBJ1-2, with a weak D call TRBD1 (6 bases). With 6 bases removed from V and 7 bases from J, the gap between germline ends came to 15 bases. This CDR3 region has 13 residues. Germline V gene data show CDR1 as LNHDA and CDR2 as SQIVND (reference sequence). The CDR3 reads CASSTEPGAGYTF. DNA for the CDR3: TGTGCCAGTAGCACCGAACCAGGGGCTGGCTACACCTTC. The entire variable domain, with the rest obtained from reference TRBV19 and TRBJ1-2, is as follows: DGGITQSPKYLFRKEGQNVTLSCEQNLNHDAMYWYRQDPGQGLRLIYYSQIVNDFQKGDIAEGYSVSREKKESFPLTVTSAQKNPTAFYLCASSTEPGAGYTFGSGTRLTVV.

This sequence joins TRBV14 and TRBJ1-6, with D perhaps matching TRBD1 (6 bases). CDR1 and CDR2 (germline): SGHDN, FVKESK. The CDR3 totals 13 residues. Trimming pared 4 bases from V and 10 bases from J, leaving 11 bases between. CDR3 DNA: TGTGCCAGCAGCCTGAGCAGGGGCTCACCCCTCCACTTT. It translates to CASSLSRGSPLHF.

The rearrangement joins TRBV7-6 to TRBJ2-6; D gene ambiguous. CDR1 is SGHVS, CDR2 FNYEAQ, per germline. The ends were cut back, 1 base at V and 2 bases at J, with 3 bases in the middle. The length of the CDR3 is 14 residues. The DNA for the CDR3 is TGTGCCAGCAGCTTAGAACCTGGGGCCAACGTCCTGACTTTC. This sequence encodes CASSLEPGANVLTF.

The J gene is TRBJ2-3, the V gene TRBV11-2; D is uncertain. The germline V and J ends were trimmed by 0 bases and 4 bases, with 14 bases remaining between them. The CDR3 covers 16 residues. Looked up from germline, CDR1 is SGHAT and CDR2 is FQNNGV. The CDR3 nucleotides are TGTGCCAGCAGCTTAGATGGGCCGGGCCTCGCAGATACGCAGTATTTT. This sequence encodes CASSLDGPGLADTQYF. The full variable domain, its missing parts supplied by reference TRBV11-2 and TRBJ2-3, is EAGVAQSPRYKIIEKRQSVAFWCNPISGHATLYWYQQILGQGPKLLIQFQNNGVVDDSQLPKDRFSAERLKGVDSTLKIQPAKLEDSAVYLCASSLDGPGLADTQYFGPGTRLTVL.

J is TRBJ2-5 and V is TRBV7-2, with a possible D match to TRBD2 (6 bases). The CDR3 is made up of 16 amino acids. Germline-derived CDR1 and CDR2 are SGHTA and FQGNSA. The V end lost 1 base, the J end lost 4 bases, and 16 bases lay between the germline ends. This chain's CDR3 is CASSLVGIGGGETQYF. CDR3 coding DNA: TGTGCCAGCAGCTTAGTGGGGATTGGGGGAGGAGAGACCCAGTACTTC.

V usage is TRBV2 and J usage is TRBJ2-1; 11 bases are shared with TRBD2. In germline, CDR1 is SNHLY, CDR2 FYNNEI. The CDR3 is 14 amino acids. Trimming at V came to 7 bases and at J to 6 bases, leaving 5 bases not matched to a gene. In nucleotides, the CDR3 is TGTGCCAGCATGGGGGGACTAGCGGTCAATGAGCAGTTCTTC. As protein: CASMGGLAVNEQFF.

The CDR3 nucleotides read TGTGCCTGGAGCCGATCCTCACCCCTCCACTTT. It encodes CAWSRSSPLHF. V and J are TRBV30 and TRBJ1-6; unclear D gene. The CDR3 loop spans 11 amino acids. Trimming left V 3 bases short and J 10 bases short, with 7 bases between. Germline assignment: CDR1 GTSNPN and CDR2 SVGIG (reference sequence).

The chain joins TRBV11-2 to TRBJ2-3; D gene uncertain. The V gene lost 3 bases and the J gene lost 0 bases, with 10 bases spanning the gap. Per germline, CDR1 SGHAT and CDR2 FQNNGV. This CDR3 has 15 residues. DNA of the CDR3: TGTGCCAGCAGCTTTAGGGCTCATAGCACAGATACGCAGTATTTT. It is translated as CASSFRAHSTDTQYF.

The chain combines TRBV7-9 with TRBJ1-2, with D perhaps matching TRBD1 (5 bases). Germline V lookup: CDR1 SEHNR, CDR2 FQNEAQ (reference sequence). The CDR3 consists of 14 residues. The V gene lost 3 bases and the J gene lost 6 bases, with 14 bases spanning the gap. CDR3 in amino acids: CASSFRDLKNGYTF. The CDR3 DNA is TGTGCCAGCAGCTTCCGGGACCTAAAGAATGGCTACACCTTC. Full variable domain (rest looked up from reference TRBV7-9 and TRBJ1-2): DTGVSQNPRHKITKRGQNVTFRCDPISEHNRLYWYRQTLGQGPEFLTYFQNEAQLEKSRLLSDRFSAERPKGSFSTLEIQRTEQGDSAMYLCASSFRDLKNGYTFGSGTRLTVV.

This chain joins TRBV4-1 and TRBJ2-7; D remains unclear. V was trimmed by 0 bases and J by 2 bases, leaving 26 bases between them. The CDR3 is 20 amino acids. Germline V gene data show CDR1 as MGHRA and CDR2 as YSYEKL. The CDR3, as DNA: TGCGCCAGCAGCCAAGATCGGCCTGGCGGAAGAAAAACGGTACCCTACGAGCAGTACTTC. Translation gives CASSQDRPGGRKTVPYEQYF.

This clone was seen more than once but under ten times. V gene TRBV19 combines with J gene TRBJ2-3, with a possible D match to TRBD2 (5 bases). Trimming pared 3 bases from V and 4 bases from J, leaving 8 bases between. The germline V gene encodes CDR1 LNHDA and CDR2 SQIVND (reference sequence). This CDR3 region has 13 residues. Here the CDR3 reads CASSIEGSDTQYF. As DNA, the CDR3 is TGTGCCAGTAGTATCGAGGGTTCAGATACGCAGTATTTT.

The V gene is TRBV9, the J gene TRBJ2-1; D remains unclear. Germline lookup yields CDR1 SGDLS and CDR2 YYNGEE. V shed 0 bases and J shed 7 bases, with 11 bases lying between them. The CDR3 runs to 14 residues. In DNA form, the CDR3 reads TGTGCCAGCAGCGTAGATCTCACTGGAAATGAGCAGTTCTTC. Translating gives CASSVDLTGNEQFF. Filled out from reference TRBV9 and TRBJ2-1, the complete variable domain reads DSGVTQTPKHLITATGQRVTLRCSPRSGDLSVYWYQQSLDQGLQFLIQYYNGEERAKGNILERFSAQQFPDLHSELNLSSLELGDSALYFCASSVDLTGNEQFFGPGTRLTVL.

This clone came up a few times. The chain links TRBV11-3 to TRBJ2-7, with D tentatively TRBD1 (5 bases). This CDR3 comprises 17 residues. Germline V gene sequence: CDR1 SGHNT, CDR2 YENEEA. V dropped 6 bases and J dropped 0 bases, with 21 bases sitting between them. The CDR3 region has the DNA TGTGCCAGCAGACACCAAAAAAGGGGCCCATGCTCCTACGAGCAGTACTTC. Translating gives CASRHQKRGPCSYEQYF.

The gene calls are TRBV29-1 and TRBJ1-1; D is uncertain. Trimming left V 2 bases short and J 3 bases short, with 7 bases between. CDR3 length: 12 residues. Germline loops: CDR1 SQVTM, CDR2 ANQGSEA. The CDR3 bases are TGCAGCGTTGAATACCAGTACACTGAAGCTTTCTTT. Protein product: CSVEYQYTEAFF.

The chain joins TRBV6-6 to TRBJ2-3; D unresolved. This CDR3 has 13 residues. V was pared by 2 bases and J by 0 bases, with 3 bases between. The germline CDR1 and CDR2 sequences are MNHNY and SVGAGI (reference sequence). CDR3 coding DNA: TGTGCCAGCAGTTACGTGAGCACAGATACGCAGTATTTT. This codes for CASSYVSTDTQYF.

This chain uses TRBV2 with TRBJ1-4; a weak D match, TRBD1 (6 bases). Germline V gene sequence: CDR1 SNHLY, CDR2 FYNNEI. The CDR3 length is 15 residues. Trimming removed 2 bases at V and 7 bases at J, with 14 bases between. In DNA form, the CDR3 reads TGTGCCAGCAGTGAATTAGAAGGGGGAGGTGAAAAACTGTTTTTT. This codes for CASSELEGGGEKLFF.

This sequence joins TRBV30 and TRBJ2-3; the D is unclear. V lost 0 bases and J lost 0, with 16 bases in between. Germline V gene lookup returns CDR1 GTSNPN and CDR2 SVGIG (reference sequence). CDR3 length equals 17 residues. CDR3 protein: CAWSVRATGLSTDTQYF. The DNA for the CDR3 is TGTGCCTGGAGTGTACGAGCCACTGGGCTGAGCACAGATACGCAGTATTTT.

The V gene is TRBV30, the J gene TRBJ1-2; D possibly corresponds to TRBD1 (5 bases). The ends were cut back, 3 bases at V and 3 bases at J, with 17 bases in the middle. Germline V gene data show CDR1 as GTSNPN and CDR2 as SVGIG (reference sequence). The CDR3 has 15 amino acids. CDR3 coding DNA: TGTGCCTGGAGCCGGGGAGGCAGGGAGGACTATGGCTACACCTTC. Residues: CAWSRGGREDYGYTF.

The chain employs TRBV6-5 and TRBJ1-1; possibly TRBD1 for D (6 bases). The V end was cut by 8 bases, the J end by 0 bases, with 7 bases between. CDR3 size: 12 residues. Germline-derived CDR1 and CDR2 are MNHEY and SVGAGI. The CDR3 here is CASHRVNTEAFF. The DNA for the CDR3 is TGTGCCAGCCACAGGGTGAACACTGAAGCTTTCTTT.

This clone was observed once. The V call is TRBV10-2, the J call TRBJ2-7, with TRBD1 matching 7 bases. The CDR3 spans 15 residues. Trimming took 3 bases from V and 4 from J; bases not matched to a gene: 9. Germline CDR1 is WSHSY and CDR2 is SAAADI. The CDR3 sequence: CASSDPGRGPYEQYF. The CDR3 DNA sequence: TGCGCCAGCAGTGACCCGGGAAGGGGGCCGTACGAGCAGTACTTC.

V is TRBV5-1 and J is TRBJ2-2, with D tentatively TRBD2 (6 bases). V lost 7 bases, J lost 2 bases, and 21 bases lay in between. Germline CDR1 is SGHRS and CDR2 is YFSETQ. This CDR3 has 17 residues. CDR3 DNA: TGCGCCAGCGGGCGGGGAGCGGAAGGACCTAACACCGGGGAGCTGTTTTTT. Its protein product is CASGRGAEGPNTGELFF.

V usage is TRBV7-2 and J usage is TRBJ2-5, with D hard to call. There are 14 residues in the CDR3. Germline CDR1 is SGHTA and CDR2 is FQGNSA. V lost 8 bases and J 5 bases, leaving 18 bases between the germline ends. In nucleotides, the CDR3 is TGTGCCAGCTCCCCGGAAGGGCAACACGAGACCCAGTACTTC. It is translated as CASSPEGQHETQYF.

The chain joins TRBV27 to TRBJ1-2, with 9 bases fitting TRBD1. Germline CDR1 and CDR2: MNHEY and SMNVEV (reference sequence). Unmatched junction bases numbered 13, after V lost 0 bases and J lost 5 bases. The CDR3 has 18 residues. CDR3 residues: CASSLSWPGTGWGYGYTF. CDR3 nucleotide sequence: TGTGCCAGCAGTTTATCGTGGCCCGGGACAGGGTGGGGGTATGGCTACACCTTC.

The V call is TRBV15, the J call TRBJ2-1, with D uncertain. The ends were cut back, 0 bases at V and 10 bases at J, with 10 bases in the middle. Germline lookup yields CDR1 LNHNV and CDR2 YYDKDF (reference sequence). There are 13 residues in the CDR3. In nucleotides, the CDR3 is TGTGCCACCAGCAGAGATGCCATCGTGGAGCAGTTCTTC. It is translated as CATSRDAIVEQFF.

The gene calls are TRBV5-1 and TRBJ2-6; TRBD2 matches 10 bases. CDR1 and CDR2 (germline): SGHRS, YFSETQ. V gave up 1 base and J gave up 0 bases; unmatched junction bases: 1. There are 17 residues in the CDR3. CDR3 nucleotides: TGCGCCAGCAGCTTGACTAGCGGGGACTCTGGGGCCAACGTCCTGACTTTC. Its translation: CASSLTSGDSGANVLTF.

This clone was seen once. V and J are TRBV29-1 and TRBJ2-7; D is uncertain. The CDR3 extends over 13 amino acids. Germline V gives CDR1 SQVTM, CDR2 ANQGSEA. V lost 5 bases to trimming and J lost 0 bases, with 11 bases between them. DNA for the CDR3: TGCAGCGTTTGTGGAGTCCTCTCCTACGAGCAGTACTTC. Its protein product is CSVCGVLSYEQYF.

The V and J genes are TRBV2 and TRBJ2-3; 10 positions match TRBD1. The CDR3 is 15 residues long. With 5 bases clipped from V and 3 bases from J, the junction kept 5 bases outside the gene matches. The V gene's germline CDR1 is SNHLY and CDR2 FYNNEI. CDR3 nucleotide sequence: TGTGCCAGCAGTCGGGACAGGGGACGTACAGATACGCAGTATTTT. Residues: CASSRDRGRTDTQYF.